This passage covers 18 T cell receptor beta chains from one sample sequenced in a study of STAT5B mutations in CD4+ large granular lymphocyte leukemia. The repertoire was sequenced with immunoSEQ multiplex PCR; TCRdb's copy has only in-frame clones and lacks some. The profile covers about 33,000 clones, with around 70% appearing a single time and approximately 0.29% taken by the ten largest. The sequenced material came from CD4+ T cells from blood buffy coats. The receptor set was obtained from a human donor in good health.

The chain carries TRBV6-5 and TRBJ2-7; 9 bases are a match to TRBD1. The V segment lost 3 bases and the J segment 1 base; nucleotides outside the gene matches: 1. The CDR3 runs 14 residues. CDR1 and CDR2 from the germline V gene are MNHEY and SVGAGI. CDR3 in amino acids: CASSYGQGSYEQYF. The CDR3 DNA reads as TGTGCCAGCAGTTATGGACAGGGGTCCTACGAGCAGTACTTC.

The gene calls are TRBV30 and TRBJ1-5, with a tentative D call TRBD1 (6 bases). V was trimmed by 3 bases and J by 7 bases, leaving 16 bases between them. Germline CDR1 GTSNPN, CDR2 SVGIG (reference sequence). The CDR3 length is 14 residues. CDR3 protein: CAWRGTGSGQPQHF. The CDR3 nucleotides are TGTGCCTGGAGGGGTACAGGGAGCGGGCAGCCCCAGCATTTT.

The chain couples TRBV27 to TRBJ2-3; no firm D call. Trimming cost V 5 bases and J 0 bases, with 15 bases left between them. This CDR3 has 16 residues. Germline V gene data show CDR1 as MNHEY and CDR2 as SMNVEV (reference sequence). Here the CDR3 reads CASSPRPRLSTDTQYF. The DNA for the CDR3 is TGTGCCAGCAGTCCTCGCCCGCGACTTAGCACAGATACGCAGTATTTT.

The chain couples TRBV4-3 to TRBJ1-1, with D perhaps matching TRBD1 (6 bases). The CDR3 is 15 residues long. Trimming stripped 4 bases from V and 5 bases from J, with 17 bases between. From germline, CDR1 is LGHNA and CDR2 YSLEER. CDR3: CASSRTGGPGTEAFF. The CDR3 region has the DNA TGCGCCAGCAGCCGGACGGGGGGGCCGGGGACTGAAGCTTTCTTT.

This clone appeared once. The chain carries TRBV5-1 and TRBJ1-4; weak D call: TRBD1 (6 bases). CDR3 size: 14 residues. Per germline, CDR1 SGHRS and CDR2 YFSETQ. Deletions cut 0 bases from V and 8 bases from J, with 11 bases between. Written as DNA, the CDR3 is TGCGCCAGCAGCTTGGTGTGGGGGCGGGAAAAACTGTTTTTT. Translation gives CASSLVWGREKLFF.

Only a few counts were recorded for this clone. This rearrangement joins TRBV18 to TRBJ1-5; 8 bases are shared with TRBD1. V lost 5 bases to trimming and J lost 4 bases; unmatched junction nucleotides: 10. Germline values: CDR1 KGHSH, CDR2 LQKENI. This CDR3 region has 16 residues. CDR3 sequence reads: CASSIGPTGENQPQHF. The CDR3 DNA reads TGTGCCAGCTCAATAGGGCCGACAGGGGAAAATCAGCCCCAGCATTTT.

This clone was seen only a few times. The rearrangement joins TRBV19 to TRBJ1-1; 8 bases fit TRBD1. Germline CDR1 reads LNHDA; CDR2 reads SQIVND (reference sequence). V was pared by 5 bases and J by 5 bases, with 7 bases of the junction left unmatched. The CDR3 loop spans 14 amino acids. Here the CDR3 DNA reads TGTGCCAGTAGTCCAGACAGGGGCTGGACTGAAGCTTTCTTT. Protein product: CASSPDRGWTEAFF.

The J gene is TRBJ1-2, the V gene TRBV6-1, with D tentatively TRBD1 (5 bases). The CDR3 extends over 13 amino acids. Trimming stripped 3 bases from V and 2 bases from J, with 7 bases between. The V gene's germline CDR1 is MNHNS and CDR2 SASEGT. The CDR3 DNA reads as TGTGCCAGCAGTGAGGGGGTGAACTATGGCTACACCTTC. Its protein product is CASSEGVNYGYTF.

This chain uses TRBV19 with TRBJ2-5, with TRBD1 matching 7 bases. V gave up 3 bases and J gave up 5 bases; unmatched junction bases: 9. This CDR3 spans 15 amino acids. Germline V gene lookup returns CDR1 LNHDA and CDR2 SQIVND (reference sequence). Here the CDR3 DNA reads TGTGCCAGTAGTATGCAGACAGGGTCGAAGGAGACCCAGTACTTC. Translation gives CASSMQTGSKETQYF.

V is TRBV5-4 and J is TRBJ2-1; 8 positions match TRBD2. The ends lost 6 bases at V and 2 bases at J; junction bases unmatched: 7. The germline gives CDR1 SGHNT, CDR2 YYREEE (reference sequence). The CDR3 sequence is 15 residues long. CDR3 sequence (DNA): TGTGCCAGCACCCTTAGCGGGGCCACCTACAATGAGCAGTTCTTC. The encoded protein is CASTLSGATYNEQFF.

V usage is TRBV5-1 and J usage is TRBJ2-2; 9 bases line up with TRBD2. The germline V gene encodes CDR1 SGHRS and CDR2 YFSETQ. The CDR3 runs to 15 residues. Losses at the gene ends were 6 bases for V and 5 bases for J; bases not matched to a gene: 8. The CDR3 here is CASTAGGGVTGELFF. DNA of the CDR3: TGCGCCAGCACAGCAGGCGGGGGGGTTACCGGGGAGCTGTTTTTT.

The gene calls are TRBV6-6 and TRBJ2-5; D unresolved. This CDR3 is 14 amino acids long. Germline CDR1 MNHNY, CDR2 SVGAGI (reference sequence). Trimming left V 2 bases short and J 2 bases short, with 9 bases between. The CDR3, as DNA: TGTGCCAGCAGTTACAGAAGGAGTCAAGAGACCCAGTACTTC. It encodes CASSYRRSQETQYF.

CDR3 nucleotide sequence: TGTGCCAGCAGCCGTATACTAGGAGATACGCAGTATTTT. Amino acid sequence: CASSRILGDTQYF. The chain carries TRBV7-9 and TRBJ2-3, with TRBD2 as a possible D gene (5 bases). The CDR3 loop spans 13 amino acids. V was trimmed by 5 bases and J by 5 bases, leaving 11 bases between them. Germline V gene data show CDR1 as SEHNR and CDR2 as FQNEAQ (reference sequence).

The V call is TRBV9, the J call TRBJ1-5, with TRBD1 matching over 8 bases. The J segment lost 2 bases and the V segment lost 4 bases, leaving 5 bases of the junction unmatched. The CDR3 length is 15 residues. Germline assignment: CDR1 SGDLS and CDR2 YYNGEE. CDR3 residues: CASSSDRGGNQPQHF. CDR3 sequence (DNA): TGTGCCAGCAGCAGTGACAGGGGAGGCAATCAGCCCCAGCATTTT.

The chain combines TRBV30 with TRBJ2-1; D might be TRBD2 (6 bases). Germline assignment: CDR1 GTSNPN and CDR2 SVGIG (reference sequence). The CDR3 contains 13 residues. V was cut by 4 bases and J by 4 bases, with 11 bases left in between. The CDR3 DNA reads TGTGCCTGGAAGGGACTCGCATACAATGAGCAGTTCTTC. Protein product: CAWKGLAYNEQFF. Complete variable domain (other parts from reference TRBV30 and TRBJ2-1): SQTIHQWPATLVQPVGSPLSLECTVEGTSNPNLYWYRQAAGRGLQLLFYSVGIGQISSEVPQNLSASRPQDRQFILSSKKLLLSDSGFYLCAWKGLAYNEQFFGPGTRLTVL.

The rearrangement links TRBV5-1 to TRBJ2-2; possibly TRBD2 for D (5 bases). Germline CDR1 reads SGHRS; CDR2 reads YFSETQ. CDR3 length equals 15 residues. The V end lost 1 base, the J end lost 5 bases, and 12 bases lay between the germline ends. Here the CDR3 reads CASSLWSRETGELFF. The CDR3 DNA is TGCGCCAGCAGCTTGTGGTCTCGGGAAACCGGGGAGCTGTTTTTT.

This chain joins TRBV12-2 and TRBJ2-4; TRBD2 was called by the table and not checked on the DNA. TRBV12-2 is a listed pseudogene. The CDR3 spans 17 residues. This CDR3 is CASRSNEPSGSKNIQYF. In DNA, the CDR3 is TGTGCAAGTCGCTCTAATGAACCTAGCGGGAGTAAAAACATTCAGTACTTC.

The genes are TRBV19 and TRBJ2-1, with 7 bases matching TRBD1. Germline CDR1 reads LNHDA; CDR2 reads SQIVND (reference sequence). The CDR3 runs 14 residues. V was pared by 10 bases and J by 9 bases, with 15 bases of the junction left unmatched. The CDR3 loop is CATALQGLRGEQFF. The DNA for the CDR3 is TGTGCCACCGCGCTACAGGGGCTCAGGGGTGAGCAGTTCTTC. The variable domain in full, with the rest retrieved from reference TRBV19 and TRBJ2-1, is DGGITQSPKYLFRKEGQNVTLSCEQNLNHDAMYWYRQDPGQGLRLIYYSQIVNDFQKGDIAEGYSVSREKKESFPLTVTSAQKNPTAFYLCATALQGLRGEQFFGPGTRLTVL.